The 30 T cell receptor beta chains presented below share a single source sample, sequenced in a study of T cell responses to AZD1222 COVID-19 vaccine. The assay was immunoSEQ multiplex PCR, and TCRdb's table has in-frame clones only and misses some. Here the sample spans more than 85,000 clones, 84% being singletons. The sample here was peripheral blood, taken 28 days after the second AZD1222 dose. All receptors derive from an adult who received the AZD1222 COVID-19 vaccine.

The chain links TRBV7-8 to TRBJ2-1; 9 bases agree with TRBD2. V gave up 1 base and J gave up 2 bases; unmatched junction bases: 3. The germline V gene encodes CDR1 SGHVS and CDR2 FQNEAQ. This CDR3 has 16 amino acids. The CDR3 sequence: CASSLVAGGTYNEQFF. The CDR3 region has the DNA TGTGCCAGCAGCTTAGTGGCGGGAGGGACCTACAATGAGCAGTTCTTC. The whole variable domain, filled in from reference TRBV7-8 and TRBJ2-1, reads GAGVSQSPRYKVAKRGQDVALRCDPISGHVSLFWYQQALGQGPEFLTYFQNEAQLDKSGLPSDRFFAERPEGSVSTLKIQRTQQEDSAVYLCASSLVAGGTYNEQFFGPGTRLTVL.

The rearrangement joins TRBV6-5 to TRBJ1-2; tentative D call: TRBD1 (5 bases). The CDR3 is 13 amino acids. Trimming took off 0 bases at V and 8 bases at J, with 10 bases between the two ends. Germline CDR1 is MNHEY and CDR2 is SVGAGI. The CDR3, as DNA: TGTGCCAGCAGTTACTCAGGGGTAGGCGGCTACACCTTC. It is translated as CASSYSGVGGYTF.

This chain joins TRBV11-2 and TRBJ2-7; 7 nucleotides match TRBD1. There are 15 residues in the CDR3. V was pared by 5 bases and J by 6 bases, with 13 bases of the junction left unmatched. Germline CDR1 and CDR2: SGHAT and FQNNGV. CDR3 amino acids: CASSPRQGFSGEQYF. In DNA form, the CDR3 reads TGTGCCAGCAGCCCGCGACAGGGTTTCTCGGGCGAGCAGTACTTC.

DNA of the CDR3: TGTGCCAGCAGCCAACCCCAGGGTAAAAACATTCAGTACTTC. It is translated as CASSQPQGKNIQYF. This chain connects TRBV3-1 (or the pseudogene TRBV3-2) to TRBJ2-4, with D possibly matching TRBD1 (5 bases). V was trimmed by 2 bases and J by 4 bases, leaving 9 bases between them. The germline V gene has CDR1 LGHDT and CDR2 YNNKEL (reference sequence). The CDR3 is 14 amino acids.

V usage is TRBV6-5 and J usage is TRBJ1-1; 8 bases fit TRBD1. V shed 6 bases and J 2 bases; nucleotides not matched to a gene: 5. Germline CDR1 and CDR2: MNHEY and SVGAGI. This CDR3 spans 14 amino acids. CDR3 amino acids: CASRVQGGNTEAFF. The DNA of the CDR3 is TGTGCCAGCAGGGTACAGGGGGGTAACACTGAAGCTTTCTTT.

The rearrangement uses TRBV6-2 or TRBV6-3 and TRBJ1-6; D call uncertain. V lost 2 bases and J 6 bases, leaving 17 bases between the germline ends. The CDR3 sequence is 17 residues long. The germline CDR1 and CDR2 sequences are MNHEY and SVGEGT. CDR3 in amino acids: CASSYERFLYTNSPLHF. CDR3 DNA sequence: TGTGCCAGCAGTTACGAAAGGTTCCTATATACTAATTCACCCCTCCACTTT.

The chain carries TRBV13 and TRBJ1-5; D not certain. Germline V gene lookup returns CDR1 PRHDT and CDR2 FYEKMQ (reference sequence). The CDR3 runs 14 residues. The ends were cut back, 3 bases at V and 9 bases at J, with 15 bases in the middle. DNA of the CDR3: TGTGCCAGCAGCTTTCGGACGGGATTAGGGCCCCAGCATTTT. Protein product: CASSFRTGLGPQHF.

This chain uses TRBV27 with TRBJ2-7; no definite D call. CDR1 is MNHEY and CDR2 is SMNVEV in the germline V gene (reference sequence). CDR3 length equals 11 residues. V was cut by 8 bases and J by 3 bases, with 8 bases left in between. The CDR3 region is CASPELYEQYF. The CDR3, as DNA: TGTGCCAGCCCCGAGCTCTACGAGCAGTACTTC.

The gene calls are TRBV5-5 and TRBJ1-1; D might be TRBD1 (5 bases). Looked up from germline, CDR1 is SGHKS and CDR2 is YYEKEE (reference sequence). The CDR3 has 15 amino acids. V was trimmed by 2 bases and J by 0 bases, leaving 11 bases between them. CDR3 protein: CASSFETAMNTEAFF. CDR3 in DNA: TGTGCCAGCAGCTTTGAGACAGCGATGAACACTGAAGCTTTCTTT. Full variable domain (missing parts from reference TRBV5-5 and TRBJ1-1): DAGVTQSPTHLIKTRGQQVTLRCSPISGHKSVSWYQQVLGQGPQFIFQYYEKEERGRGNFPDRFSARQFPNYSSELNVNALLLGDSALYLCASSFETAMNTEAFFGQGTRLTVV.

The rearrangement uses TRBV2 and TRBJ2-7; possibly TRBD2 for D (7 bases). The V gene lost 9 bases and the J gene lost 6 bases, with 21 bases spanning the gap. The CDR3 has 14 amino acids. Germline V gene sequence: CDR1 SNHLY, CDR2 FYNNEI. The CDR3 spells CASSFRAGEGEQYF. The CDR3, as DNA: TGTGCCAGTAGTTTTAGGGCAGGGGAGGGCGAGCAGTACTTC. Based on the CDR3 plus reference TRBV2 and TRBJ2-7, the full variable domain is EPEVTQTPSHQVTQMGQEVILRCVPISNHLYFYWYRQILGQKVEFLVSFYNNEISEKSEIFDDQFSVERPDGSNFTLKIRSTKLEDSAMYFCASSFRAGEGEQYFGPGTRLTVT.

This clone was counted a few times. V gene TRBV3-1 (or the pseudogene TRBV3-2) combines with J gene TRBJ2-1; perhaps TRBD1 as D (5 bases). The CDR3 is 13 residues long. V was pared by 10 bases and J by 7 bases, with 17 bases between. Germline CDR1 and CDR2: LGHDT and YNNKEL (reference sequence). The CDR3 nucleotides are TGTGCCATTTCCCTCCAGGGCGTAAATGAGCAGTTCTTC. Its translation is CAISLQGVNEQFF.

The DNA of the CDR3 is TGTGCCAGCAGCGTAGACGGGGGCTTCTCTGGAAACACCATATATTTT. Translating it yields CASSVDGGFSGNTIYF. The rearrangement links TRBV9 to TRBJ1-3, with a possible D match to TRBD1 (6 bases). V gave up 0 bases and J gave up 0 bases, with 10 bases separating them. This CDR3 is 16 amino acids long. The V gene's germline CDR1 is SGDLS and CDR2 YYNGEE.

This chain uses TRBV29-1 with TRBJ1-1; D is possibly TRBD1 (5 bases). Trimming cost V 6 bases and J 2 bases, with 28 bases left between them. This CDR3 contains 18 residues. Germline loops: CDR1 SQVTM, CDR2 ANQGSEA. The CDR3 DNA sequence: TGCAGCGTCAACGGAGGGGCCGGGAAGCTCTATCCTAACACTGAAGCTTTCTTT. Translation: CSVNGGAGKLYPNTEAFF.

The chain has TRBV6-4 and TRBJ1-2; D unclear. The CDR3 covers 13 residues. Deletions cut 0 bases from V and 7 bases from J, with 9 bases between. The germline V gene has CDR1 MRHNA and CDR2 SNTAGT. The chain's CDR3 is CASSDSSISGYTF. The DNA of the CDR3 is TGTGCCAGCAGTGACTCCAGTATTTCTGGCTACACCTTC.

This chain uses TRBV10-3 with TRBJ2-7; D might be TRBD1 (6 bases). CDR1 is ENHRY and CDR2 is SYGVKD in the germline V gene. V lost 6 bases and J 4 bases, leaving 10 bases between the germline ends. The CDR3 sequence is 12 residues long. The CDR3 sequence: CAIRGGTYEQYF. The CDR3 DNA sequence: TGTGCCATCAGGGGTGGGACATACGAGCAGTACTTC.

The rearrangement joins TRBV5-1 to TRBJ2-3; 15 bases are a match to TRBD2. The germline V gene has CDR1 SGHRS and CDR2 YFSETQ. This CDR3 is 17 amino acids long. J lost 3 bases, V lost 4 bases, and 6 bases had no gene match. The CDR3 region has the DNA TGCGCCAGCAGCCGGACTAGCGGGGGGGCCGAGACAGATACGCAGTATTTT. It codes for CASSRTSGGAETDTQYF.

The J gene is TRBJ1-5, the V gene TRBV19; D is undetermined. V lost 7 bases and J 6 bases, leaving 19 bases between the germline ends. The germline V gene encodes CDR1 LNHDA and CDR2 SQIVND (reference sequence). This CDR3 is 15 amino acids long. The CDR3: CASNVTELHTQPQHF. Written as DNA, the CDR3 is TGTGCCAGTAATGTTACTGAGTTACACACTCAGCCCCAGCATTTT.

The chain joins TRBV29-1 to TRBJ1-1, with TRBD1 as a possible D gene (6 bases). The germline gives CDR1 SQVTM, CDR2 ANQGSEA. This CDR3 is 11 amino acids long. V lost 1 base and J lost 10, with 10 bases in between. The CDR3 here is CSVEVGGVAFF. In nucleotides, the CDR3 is TGCAGCGTTGAAGTGGGGGGCGTAGCTTTCTTT.

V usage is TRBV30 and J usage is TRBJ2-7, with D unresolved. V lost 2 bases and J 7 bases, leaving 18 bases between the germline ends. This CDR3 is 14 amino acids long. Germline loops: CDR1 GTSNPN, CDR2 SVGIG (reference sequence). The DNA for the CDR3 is TGTGCCTGGAGTCGACTGTCCGAGAAAATAGAGCAGTACTTC. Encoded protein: CAWSRLSEKIEQYF.

The CDR3 here is CAWSQGGGNTIYF. CDR3 nucleotide sequence: TGTGCCTGGAGTCAAGGGGGGGGAAACACCATATATTTT. This chain connects TRBV30 to TRBJ1-3, with D possibly matching TRBD1 (6 bases). Between the trimmed V and J ends, which lost 2 bases and 4 bases, there was a span of 9 bases. The CDR3 has 13 residues. CDR1 and CDR2 from the germline V gene are GTSNPN and SVGIG (reference sequence).

Here the CDR3 reads CASSTDGLNTGELFF. CDR3 DNA sequence: TGCGCCAGCAGCACGGACGGACTTAACACCGGGGAGCTGTTTTTT. This chain joins TRBV5-1 and TRBJ2-2; possible D gene TRBD2, 5 bases. This CDR3 has 15 amino acids. Germline CDR1 reads SGHRS; CDR2 reads YFSETQ. V dropped 4 bases and J dropped 2 bases, with 12 bases sitting between them.

CDR3 in DNA: TGTGCCAGCAGTCTGGACGGGGGCCGGGGCTACACCTTC. It translates to CASSLDGGRGYTF. The J gene is TRBJ1-2, the V gene TRBV2; D is possibly TRBD1 (6 bases). V was clipped by 5 bases and J by 8 bases, with 15 bases between them. Germline lookup yields CDR1 SNHLY and CDR2 FYNNEI. The CDR3 covers 13 residues.

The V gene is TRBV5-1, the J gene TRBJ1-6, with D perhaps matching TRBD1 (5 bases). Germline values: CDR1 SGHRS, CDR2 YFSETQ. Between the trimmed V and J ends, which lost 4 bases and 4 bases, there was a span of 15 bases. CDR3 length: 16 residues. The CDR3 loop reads CASSTTGGAYNSPLHF. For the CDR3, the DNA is TGCGCCAGCAGCACAACAGGTGGGGCTTATAATTCACCCCTCCACTTT. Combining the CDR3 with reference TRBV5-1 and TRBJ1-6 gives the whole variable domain KAGVTQTPRYLIKTRGQQVTLSCSPISGHRSVSWYQQTPGQGLQFLFEYFSETQRNKGNFPGRFSGRQFSNSRSEMNVSTLELGDSALYLCASSTTGGAYNSPLHFGNGTRLTVT.

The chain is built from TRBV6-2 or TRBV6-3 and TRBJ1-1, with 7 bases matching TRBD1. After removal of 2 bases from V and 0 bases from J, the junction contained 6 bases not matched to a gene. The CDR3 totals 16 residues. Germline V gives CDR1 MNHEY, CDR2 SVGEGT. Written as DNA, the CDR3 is TGTGCCAGCAGTTACGGACAGGAAAGCTTGAACACTGAAGCTTTCTTT. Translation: CASSYGQESLNTEAFF.

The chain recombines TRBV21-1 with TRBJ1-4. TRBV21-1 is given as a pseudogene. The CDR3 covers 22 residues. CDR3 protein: CASSKANGRGRDSTATNEKLFF. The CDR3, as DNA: TGTGCCAGCAGCAAAGCGAATGGGAGGGGGCGCGATTCAACCGCCACTAATGAAAAACTGTTTTTT.

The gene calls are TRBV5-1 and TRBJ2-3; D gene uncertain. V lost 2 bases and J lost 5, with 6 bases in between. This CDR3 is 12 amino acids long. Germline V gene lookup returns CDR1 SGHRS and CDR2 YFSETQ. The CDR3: CASSLSLDTQYF. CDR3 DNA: TGCGCCAGCAGCTTAAGCTTAGATACGCAGTATTTT.

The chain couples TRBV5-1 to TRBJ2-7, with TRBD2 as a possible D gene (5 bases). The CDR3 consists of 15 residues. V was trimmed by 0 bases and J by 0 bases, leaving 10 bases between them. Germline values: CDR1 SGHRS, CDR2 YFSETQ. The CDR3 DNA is TGCGCCAGCAGCTTGGTACGGGGAAGCTCCTACGAGCAGTACTTC. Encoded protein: CASSLVRGSSYEQYF.

CDR3 sequence reads: CASSPRAVGYGYTF. The DNA of the CDR3 is TGTGCCAGCAGCCCGCGAGCGGTGGGCTATGGCTACACCTTC. The V call is TRBV5-6, the J call TRBJ1-2, with D hard to call. The CDR3 loop spans 14 amino acids. V was pared by 4 bases and J by 4 bases, with 14 bases between. Germline lookup yields CDR1 SGHDT and CDR2 YYEEEE.

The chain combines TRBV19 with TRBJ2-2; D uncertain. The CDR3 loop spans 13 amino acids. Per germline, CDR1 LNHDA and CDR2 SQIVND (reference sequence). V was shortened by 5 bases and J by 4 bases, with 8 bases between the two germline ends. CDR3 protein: CASSFSPTGELFF. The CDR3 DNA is TGTGCCAGTAGTTTCAGCCCCACCGGGGAGCTGTTTTTT. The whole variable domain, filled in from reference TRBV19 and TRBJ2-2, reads DGGITQSPKYLFRKEGQNVTLSCEQNLNHDAMYWYRQDPGQGLRLIYYSQIVNDFQKGDIAEGYSVSREKKESFPLTVTSAQKNPTAFYLCASSFSPTGELFFGEGSRLTVL.

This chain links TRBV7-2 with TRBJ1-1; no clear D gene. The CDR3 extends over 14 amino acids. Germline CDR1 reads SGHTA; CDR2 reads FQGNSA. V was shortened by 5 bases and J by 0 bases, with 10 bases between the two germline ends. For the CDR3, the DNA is TGTGCCAGCAGCCTATCCCAGTTGAACACTGAAGCTTTCTTT. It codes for CASSLSQLNTEAFF.